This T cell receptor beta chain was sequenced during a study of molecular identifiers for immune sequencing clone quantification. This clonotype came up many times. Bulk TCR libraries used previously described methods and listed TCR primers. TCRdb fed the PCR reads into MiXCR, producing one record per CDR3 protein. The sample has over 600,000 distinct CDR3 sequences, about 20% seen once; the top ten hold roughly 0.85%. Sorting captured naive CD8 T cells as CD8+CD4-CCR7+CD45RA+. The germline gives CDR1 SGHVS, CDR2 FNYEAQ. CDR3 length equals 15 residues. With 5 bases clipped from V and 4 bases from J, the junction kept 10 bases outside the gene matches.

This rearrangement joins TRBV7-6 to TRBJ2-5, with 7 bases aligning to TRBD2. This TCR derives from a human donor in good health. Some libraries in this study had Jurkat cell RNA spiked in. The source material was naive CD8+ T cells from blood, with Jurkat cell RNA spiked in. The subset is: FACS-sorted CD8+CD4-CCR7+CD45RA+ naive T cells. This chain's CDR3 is CASSGESSGAETQYF. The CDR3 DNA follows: TGTGCCAGCAGCGGAGAGTCTAGCGGAGCAGAGACCCAGTACTTC.